The present T cell receptor beta chain was sequenced within a study of blood T cell repertoires in COVID-19. Study-wide context: The study drew acute and convalescent COVID-19 samples from the United States, Italy and Spain. PBMCs, B-cell-depleted T cells, or T cells were the source of the cDNA or gDNA that made up the material.

Original analysis: Amplifying reference gene primers gave estimates of nucleated cell counts. Libraries were prepared by immunoSEQ multiplex PCR; TCRdb keeps only in-frame clonotypes and omits some of them. From that table come the V and J calls and clone size; the DNA was used to work out D and trimming. The sample has about 250,000 clones; 88% are singletons. Looked up from germline, CDR1 is SSHAT and CDR2 is FNYEAQ (reference sequence). The CDR3 has 16 amino acids. Worth noting for this clone: One end of the junction does not line up with germline, which may come from a read error.

This clonotype was obtained from a woman in her twenties or thirties with COVID-19, enrolled during active disease. The chain has TRBV7-7 and TRBJ2-3; D might be TRBD2 (5 bases). Sequencing was performed on peripheral blood. CDR3: CASSLGPAADLDTQYF. The CDR3 nucleotides are TGTGCTAGCAGCTTAGGGCCAGCGGCCGACTTGGATACGCAGTATTTT. Supplemented by reference TRBV7-7 and TRBJ2-3, the full variable domain reads GAGVSQSPRYKVTKRGQDVTLRCDPISSHATLYWYQQALGQGPEFLTYFNYEAQPDKSGLPSDRFSAERPEGSISTLTIQRTEQRDSAMYRCASSLGPAADLDTQYFGPGTRLTVL.